Below are 23 T cell receptor beta chains sequenced from a single sample in a study of blood T cell repertoires in COVID-19. Using immunoSEQ multiplex PCR, the repertoire was profiled, and TCRdb retains in-frame clones only, with some absent. The table records 200,000 to 250,000 clones, roughly four fifths of them present only once. Material: peripheral blood. The receptor source for this set is a woman older than 75 with acute or convalescent COVID-19.

The chain employs TRBV7-9 and TRBJ2-7; D gene uncertain. The CDR3 extends over 13 amino acids. Trimming took 8 bases from V and 6 from J, leaving 17 bases between them. Germline V gene sequence: CDR1 SEHNR, CDR2 FQNEAQ (reference sequence). The CDR3 region is CASSAGVGGEQYF. As DNA, the CDR3 is TGTGCCAGCTCGGCAGGTGTCGGTGGCGAGCAGTACTTC.

The chain is built from TRBV15 and TRBJ1-2; possibly TRBD1 for D (6 bases). Germline lookup yields CDR1 LNHNV and CDR2 YYDKDF (reference sequence). The ends were cut back, 8 bases at V and 6 bases at J, with 13 bases in the middle. This CDR3 contains 12 residues. The CDR3 loop is CATSGVEDGYTF. The CDR3 bases are TGTGCCACCTCAGGGGTGGAGGATGGCTACACCTTC.

This clone was counted many times. This rearrangement joins TRBV7-8 to TRBJ2-7; a possible D gene is TRBD2 (7 bases). Germline CDR1 SGHVS, CDR2 FQNEAQ. V was pared by 3 bases and J by 3 bases, with 18 bases between. The CDR3 runs 16 residues. The CDR3 loop reads CASSFGFKRGGYEQYF. Written as DNA, the CDR3 is TGTGCCAGCAGCTTCGGTTTCAAAAGGGGGGGCTACGAGCAGTACTTC.

The chain combines TRBV4-2 with TRBJ1-3; 7 bases match TRBD1. Germline values: CDR1 LGHNA, CDR2 YNFKEQ. The ends lost 0 bases at V and 1 base at J; junction bases unmatched: 6. The CDR3 contains 17 residues. The DNA for the CDR3 is TGTGCCAGCAGCCAAGATCGGGACAGTGGGTCTGGAAACACCATATATTTT. The encoded protein is CASSQDRDSGSGNTIYF.

The chain couples TRBV6-5 to TRBJ1-1; possible D gene TRBD1, 5 bases. Germline CDR1 is MNHEY and CDR2 is SVGAGI. V lost 0 bases to trimming and J lost 0 bases, with 8 bases between them. The CDR3 is made up of 15 amino acids. CDR3 DNA sequence: TGTGCCAGCAGTTACTCCAGGGTTGTGAACACTGAAGCTTTCTTT. This sequence encodes CASSYSRVVNTEAFF.

The V call is TRBV5-1, the J call TRBJ2-5; 7 bases are shared with TRBD2. After removal of 4 bases from V and 5 bases from J, the junction contained 11 bases not matched to a gene. This CDR3 has 15 residues. Germline values: CDR1 SGHRS, CDR2 YFSETQ. The CDR3 sequence is CASSDGGRAGETQYF. CDR3 DNA sequence: TGCGCCAGCAGCGACGGAGGGAGGGCAGGGGAGACCCAGTACTTC.

The CDR3 reads CASSFKAGGPGEQYF. The CDR3 nucleotides read TGTGCCAGCAGCTTCAAGGCGGGAGGGCCGGGGGAGCAGTACTTC. V usage is TRBV11-2 and J usage is TRBJ2-7; 9 bases map to TRBD2. The germline CDR1 and CDR2 sequences are SGHAT and FQNNGV. Trimming cost V 3 bases and J 7 bases; bases outside gene matches: 10. The CDR3 consists of 15 residues.

The chain joins TRBV9 to TRBJ1-1; tentatively, D is TRBD1 (6 bases). Trimming took 4 bases from V and 0 from J, leaving 13 bases between them. Germline CDR1 reads SGDLS; CDR2 reads YYNGEE. The CDR3 is 15 amino acids. The CDR3 coding sequence is TGTGCCAGCAGCCCACAGAGGACAGTGAACACTGAAGCTTTCTTT. Translation: CASSPQRTVNTEAFF.

This sequence joins TRBV7-3 and TRBJ2-5, with 9 bases that match TRBD1. In germline, CDR1 is SGHTA, CDR2 FQGTGA. This CDR3 has 13 amino acids. After removal of 3 bases from V and 5 bases from J, the junction contained 1 base not matched to a gene. The CDR3 protein is CASSFDRGETQYF. The CDR3 nucleotides read TGTGCCAGCAGCTTCGACAGGGGGGAGACCCAGTACTTC. The full variable domain, in which reference TRBV7-3 and TRBJ2-5 provide the parts outside the CDR3, is GAGVSQTPSNKVTEKGKYVELRCDPISGHTALYWYRQSLGQGPEFLIYFQGTGAADDSGLPNDRFFAVRPEGSVSTLKIQRTERGDSAVYLCASSFDRGETQYFGPGTRLLVL.

The chain joins TRBV9 to TRBJ1-4; the D gene is possibly TRBD1 (5 bases). CDR1 and CDR2 (germline): SGDLS, YYNGEE. This CDR3 spans 16 amino acids. Trimming stripped 1 base from V and 8 bases from J, with 18 bases between. DNA of the CDR3: TGTGCCAGCAGCGTAAGTCAGGGAGGACGAGGGGAAAAACTGTTTTTT. The encoded protein is CASSVSQGGRGEKLFF.

DNA of the CDR3: TGTGCCAGCAGCTTAGGCGGGCATCGGGGGGAGACCCAGTACTTC. Translated, it gives CASSLGGHRGETQYF. This chain joins TRBV7-3 and TRBJ2-5; the D gene is possibly TRBD2 (6 bases). The length of the CDR3 is 15 residues. In germline, CDR1 is SGHTA, CDR2 FQGTGA. Trimming cost V 2 bases and J 5 bases, with 15 bases left between them.

This clone has more than one count but fewer than ten. V usage is TRBV5-4 and J usage is TRBJ1-2; 9 nucleotides match TRBD1. The V segment lost 5 bases and the J segment 2 bases; nucleotides outside the gene matches: 10. The CDR3 runs 16 residues. Germline V gives CDR1 SGHNT, CDR2 YYREEE (reference sequence). The CDR3 DNA follows: TGTGCCAGCAGGCCGGGACAGGGTCAATCAAACTATGGCTACACCTTC. This encodes CASRPGQGQSNYGYTF.

V is TRBV6-5 and J is TRBJ2-1, with 11 nucleotides matching TRBD2. CDR1 is MNHEY, CDR2 SVGAGI, per germline. Trimming took 4 bases from V and 3 from J; bases not matched to a gene: 5. This CDR3 spans 16 amino acids. CDR3 amino acids: CASSSGTSGNYNEQFF. CDR3 nucleotides: TGTGCCAGCAGTTCCGGGACTAGCGGTAACTACAATGAGCAGTTCTTC.

The CDR3 loop is CASSRGGDGYTF. CDR3 sequence (DNA): TGTGCCAGCAGCCGCGGGGGGGATGGCTACACCTTC. The chain has TRBV7-9 and TRBJ1-2, with a possible D match to TRBD1 (5 bases). This CDR3 is built from 12 residues. Trimming took 5 bases from V and 6 from J, leaving 10 bases between them. Germline CDR1 reads SEHNR; CDR2 reads FQNEAQ (reference sequence).

The V and J genes are TRBV15 and TRBJ1-3; D possibly corresponds to TRBD1 (5 bases). Between the trimmed V and J ends, which lost 3 bases and 7 bases, there was a span of 22 bases. CDR1 and CDR2 from the germline V gene are LNHNV and YYDKDF (reference sequence). The CDR3 has 17 amino acids. In DNA form, the CDR3 reads TGTGCCACCAGCAGTTCTATAGCGGGGAGCAGGGCGAACACCATATATTTT. It specifies CATSSSIAGSRANTIYF.

The V gene is TRBV5-1, the J gene TRBJ2-1, with D possibly matching TRBD2 (6 bases). CDR1 and CDR2 from the germline V gene are SGHRS and YFSETQ. Trimming left V 3 bases short and J 13 bases short, with 14 bases between. CDR3 length: 12 residues. Here the CDR3 DNA reads TGCGCCAGCAGCTCAGTTCGGGAGTTCCAGTTCTTC. This sequence encodes CASSSVREFQFF.

A single count supports this clone. The chain uses TRBV2 and TRBJ2-1; the match to TRBD2 covers 7 bases. Unmatched junction bases numbered 9, after V lost 7 bases and J lost 6 bases. The length of the CDR3 is 14 residues. Per germline, CDR1 SNHLY and CDR2 FYNNEI. The CDR3 DNA reads as TGTGCCAGCACCCCTCGGGGGGTCCCCAATGAGCAGTTCTTC. Amino acids: CASTPRGVPNEQFF.

The gene calls are TRBV18 and TRBJ2-7; 12 bases map to TRBD1. The germline V gene encodes CDR1 KGHSH and CDR2 LQKENI. V lost 3 bases, J lost 5 bases, and 5 bases stayed unmatched. The CDR3 is 15 amino acids. Here the CDR3 DNA reads TGTGCCAGCTCACCTGGGGGACAGGGGGCTAACGAGCAGTACTTC. It yields the protein CASSPGGQGANEQYF. Filled out from reference TRBV18 and TRBJ2-7, the complete variable domain reads NAGVMQNPRHLVRRRGQEARLRCSPMKGHSHVYWYRQLPEEGLKFMVYLQKENIIDESGMPKERFSAEFPKEGPSILRIQQVVRGDSAAYFCASSPGGQGANEQYFGPGTRLTVT.

CDR3 region: CASSVGTSGMEQFF. The CDR3 DNA is TGCGCCAGCAGCGTTGGGACTAGCGGTATGGAGCAGTTCTTC. The chain carries TRBV5-1 and TRBJ2-1; 11 nucleotides match TRBD2. From germline, CDR1 is SGHRS and CDR2 YFSETQ. Trimming took 4 bases from V and 10 from J; bases not matched to a gene: 7. There are 14 residues in the CDR3.

As for this clone: Other DNA sequences in the sample encode the same CDR3. The CDR3 loop is CASSLTGGAAQETQYF. The CDR3 bases are TGTGCCAGCAGCTTAACGGGGGGAGCGGCCCAAGAGACCCAGTACTTC. This chain connects TRBV7-3 to TRBJ2-5, with D maybe TRBD2 (6 bases). The V gene lost 0 bases and the J gene lost 1 base, with 12 bases spanning the gap. The germline CDR1 and CDR2 sequences are SGHTA and FQGTGA. The CDR3 spans 16 residues.

The V gene is TRBV6-2 or TRBV6-3, the J gene TRBJ1-2; no clear D. V was trimmed by 6 bases and J by 4 bases, leaving 9 bases between them. This CDR3 comprises 12 residues. CDR1 and CDR2 (germline): MNHEY, SVGEGT. This chain's CDR3 is CASSPGLYGYTF. CDR3 bases: TGTGCCAGCAGCCCCGGACTCTATGGCTACACCTTC.

The genes are TRBV6-1 and TRBJ2-5; D might be TRBD1 (5 bases). The germline gives CDR1 MNHNS, CDR2 SASEGT. The CDR3 length is 15 residues. V was pared by 1 base and J by 5 bases, with 14 bases between. This chain's CDR3 is CASSEGPGYYETQYF. The CDR3 region has the DNA TGTGCCAGCAGTGAAGGTCCAGGGTATTATGAGACCCAGTACTTC.

The J gene is TRBJ1-2, the V gene TRBV29-1; 9 bases map to TRBD1. The germline gives CDR1 SQVTM, CDR2 ANQGSEA. CDR3 size: 15 residues. Trimming took 6 bases from V and 4 from J; bases not matched to a gene: 12. The CDR3 sequence: CSVREPDRGFYGYTF. For the CDR3, the DNA is TGCAGCGTCCGAGAACCGGACAGGGGATTCTATGGCTACACCTTC.